One sample yielded the 11 T cell receptor beta chains listed below, sequenced in a study of T cell responses to AZD1222 COVID-19 vaccine. The assay was immunoSEQ multiplex PCR, and TCRdb's table has in-frame clones only and misses some. In the table there are about 94,000 clones, more than 70% of which are singletons. The material sequenced was peripheral blood, taken on day 0 of AZD1222 vaccination. The receptors here all came from an adult in good health.

The CDR3 nucleotides are TGTGCCAGCAATCCGGGGAACTACGAGCAGTACTTC. Amino acid sequence: CASNPGNYEQYF. The chain employs TRBV6-5 and TRBJ2-7; D might be TRBD2 (5 bases). V gave up 7 bases and J gave up 3 bases, with 10 bases separating them. From germline, CDR1 is MNHEY and CDR2 SVGAGI. CDR3 length: 12 residues.

The rearrangement links TRBV5-1 to TRBJ2-2; 10 bases are a match to TRBD2. This CDR3 region has 16 residues. Per the germline V gene, CDR1 is SGHRS and CDR2 is YFSETQ. Losses at the gene ends were 4 bases for V and 5 bases for J; bases not matched to a gene: 8. This chain's CDR3 is CASSTSGGARTGELFF. The CDR3 nucleotides read TGCGCCAGCAGCACCAGCGGGGGGGCTAGGACCGGGGAGCTGTTTTTT. The full variable domain, its missing parts supplied by reference TRBV5-1 and TRBJ2-2, is KAGVTQTPRYLIKTRGQQVTLSCSPISGHRSVSWYQQTPGQGLQFLFEYFSETQRNKGNFPGRFSGRQFSNSRSEMNVSTLELGDSALYLCASSTSGGARTGELFFGEGSRLTVL.

The V call is TRBV2, the J call TRBJ1-5; D gene uncertain. The V end was cut by 1 base, the J end by 3 bases, with 10 bases between. CDR1 is SNHLY and CDR2 is FYNNEI in the germline V gene. The CDR3 has 15 residues. CDR3 region: CASSEVPIPNQPQHF. In DNA form, the CDR3 reads TGTGCCAGCAGTGAAGTCCCAATTCCCAATCAGCCCCAGCATTTT.

This clone has just a few counts. V and J are TRBV13 and TRBJ1-1; D is undetermined. The CDR3 is 13 amino acids. Per germline, CDR1 PRHDT and CDR2 FYEKMQ (reference sequence). V shed 2 bases and J shed 0 bases, with 4 bases lying between them. The CDR3: CASSLKVNTEAFF. The CDR3 nucleotides are TGTGCCAGCAGCTTAAAGGTGAACACTGAAGCTTTCTTT.

V gene TRBV7-8 combines with J gene TRBJ2-7; TRBD1 agrees at 7 bases. There are 17 residues in the CDR3. The ends lost 4 bases at V and 1 base at J; junction bases unmatched: 13. Looked up from germline, CDR1 is SGHVS and CDR2 is FQNEAQ. For the CDR3, the DNA is TGTGCCAGCAGCTATAGATCCGGGACAGCGGCATCCTACGAGCAGTACTTC. As protein: CASSYRSGTAASYEQYF.

V is TRBV19 and J is TRBJ2-7; D not certain. The CDR3 sequence is 13 residues long. V shed 6 bases and J shed 7 bases, with 16 bases lying between them. Germline V lookup: CDR1 LNHDA, CDR2 SQIVND (reference sequence). CDR3 bases: TGTGCCAGTAGCGCCGCCTCGTCGCGGGAGCAGTACTTC. This sequence encodes CASSAASSREQYF.

This clone occurred a few times. The V and J genes are TRBV7-6 and TRBJ2-5; D may be TRBD2 (7 bases). This CDR3 has 15 residues. Between the trimmed V and J ends, which lost 5 bases and 1 base, there was a span of 14 bases. Germline V gene lookup returns CDR1 SGHVS and CDR2 FNYEAQ. CDR3 loop: CASSPMGGAQETQYF. The CDR3 DNA sequence: TGTGCCAGCAGCCCAATGGGGGGGGCCCAAGAGACCCAGTACTTC. Drawing the rest from reference TRBV7-6 and TRBJ2-5, the complete variable domain is GAGVSQSPRYKVTKRGQDVALRCDPISGHVSLYWYRQALGQGPEFLTYFNYEAQQDKSGLPNDRFSAERPEGSISTLTIQRTEQRDSAMYRCASSPMGGAQETQYFGPGTRLLVL.

CDR3 in amino acids: CASSQRTGPPYGYTF. The CDR3 coding sequence is TGTGCCAGCAGCCAGCGGACCGGTCCACCTTATGGCTACACCTTC. The genes are TRBV14 and TRBJ1-2; no definite D call. This CDR3 contains 15 residues. The germline gives CDR1 SGHDN, CDR2 FVKESK. Trimming removed 3 bases from V and 5 bases from J, with 16 bases in between.

This chain joins TRBV7-2 and TRBJ1-1, with D uncertain. The CDR3 runs to 13 residues. V lost 1 base and J lost 5, with 8 bases in between. Germline V gene lookup returns CDR1 SGHTA and CDR2 FQGNSA. CDR3 coding DNA: TGTGCCAGCAGCTTAGGACCGGAAACTGAAGCTTTCTTT. Protein sequence: CASSLGPETEAFF.

The gene calls are TRBV5-5 and TRBJ1-1, with D unresolved. Between the trimmed V and J ends, which lost 6 bases and 0 bases, there was a span of 15 bases. Germline-derived CDR1 and CDR2 are SGHKS and YYEKEE (reference sequence). This CDR3 has 15 residues. CDR3 in DNA: TGTGCCAGCACCTCCCAAGGAATCGTGAACACTGAAGCTTTCTTT. This sequence encodes CASTSQGIVNTEAFF.

This sequence joins TRBV14 and TRBJ1-2; maybe TRBD1 (5 bases). This CDR3 has 15 residues. Germline CDR1 reads SGHDN; CDR2 reads FVKESK. Trimming removed 0 bases from V and 2 bases from J, with 10 bases in between. This chain's CDR3 is CASSQDLRQNYGYTF. The CDR3 DNA follows: TGTGCCAGCAGCCAAGATCTGAGACAGAACTATGGCTACACCTTC.